This T cell receptor beta chain is from a study of T cells in Graves' hyperthyroidism and ophthalmopathy. Per germline, CDR1 SGDLS and CDR2 YYNGEE. The CDR3 is 15 residues long. Losses at the gene ends were 1 base for V and 2 bases for J; bases not matched to a gene: 6. Amplification of TCR beta CDR3 regions used RNA as the template. During a first-round RT-PCR of the TCR CDR3, the HTBI primer set was used. TCRdb redid the calling of the multiplex PCR reads with MiXCR, one entry per CDR3 protein. The data contain hundreds of thousands of distinct CDR3 sequences, 14% of them seen just once; the ten biggest clones take up 10%.

The J gene is TRBJ2-7, the V gene TRBV9; 7 bases map to TRBD2. Material for sequencing was blood. The sequence came from a woman in her late teens or twenties with Graves' hyperthyroidism. The CDR3 coding sequence is TGTGCCAGCAGCGTATCTAGCGGAGATACCTACGAGCAGTACTTC. It codes for CASSVSSGDTYEQYF.